This T cell receptor beta chain was sequenced in a study of cytomegalovirus exposure and HLA in healthy donors. About the research overall: A prior analysis found about 120 million unique TCR beta sequences from about 179 million T cells. General observations from the study: Later on, a genetic analysis was performed. It linked a missense variant in DCLRE1C with V- and J-gene trimming of TCR beta. The classifier, whose performance was assessed in both the original and validation cohorts, reportedly diagnosed cytomegalovirus status with high specificity and sensitivity.

A remark on this clone: The target antigen is unknown.

This CDR3 is 14 amino acids long. Per germline, CDR1 MNHNS and CDR2 SASEGT. The junction had 3 bases not matched to a gene; V was cut back by 1 base and J by 3 bases. 13 Jbeta primers and 60 Vbeta primers were used for the PCR. Original data processing: About 12 million shared chains were among the roughly 80 million unique TCR beta chains that a later analysis counted. Assay: immunoSEQ multiplex PCR; the TCRdb copy retains only in-frame clones and omits some. Clone size and V and J calls were adopted from that table, with D and trimming inferred from the DNA. Of about 140,000 clones in the sample, over 60% were seen once.

Sequencing input: PBMCs. V and J are TRBV6-1 and TRBJ2-7, with 7 bases matching TRBD1. This TCR was sampled from a male donor in good health and CMV-seropositive. DNA of the CDR3: TGTGCCAGCAGTGAAGTTTGGACAGGCTACGAGCAGTACTTC. Its translation: CASSEVWTGYEQYF.